The rows below give T cell receptor beta chains drawn from one sample of a study of prognosis after radiotherapy for stage I lung cancer. TCRdb reprocessed the multiplex PCR reads with MiXCR, giving one entry per CDR3 protein. The sample records fewer than 35,000 distinct CDR3 sequences, over 45% being singletons. Sequencing used PBMCs, obtained before or after stereotactic body radiation therapy (not recorded which). These receptors came from a donor aged 50 or older with non-small cell lung cancer. Both conserved end residues are part of each CDR3. D genes are given only for firm matches. A row's size may be missing; if present it is once, few, many or a size class.

>TRBJ2-2|TRBV9|many|NA
CASSPRGSGNAGELFF
TGTGCCAGCAGCCCCCGCGGTAGCGGAAACGCCGGGGAGCTGTTTTTT
>TRBJ1-1|TRBV6-4|NA|NA
CTSSPGRVNTEAFF
TGTACCAGCAGTCCAGGGCGGGTGAACACTGAAGCTTTCTTT
>TRBJ2-7|TRBV7-8|medium-sized|NA
CASSRLQGEQYF
TGTGCCAGCAGCCGTCTCCAGGGGGAGCAGTACTTC
>TRBJ2-1|TRBV24-1|NA|NA
CATRGSGKVYNEQFF
TGTGCCACAAGGGGAAGCGGAAAGGTCTACAATGAGCAGTTCTTC
>TRBJ2-1|TRBV12-3/TRBV12-4|medium-sized|TRBD1
CASSLDRGSYNEQFF
TGTGCCAGCAGTCTGGACAGGGGTTCCTACAATGAGCAGTTCTTC
>TRBJ2-3|TRBV14|NA|NA
CASSRLTGGPLIHTDTQYF
TGTGCCAGCAGTCGTCTTACCGGGGGACCACTGATACACACAGATACGCAGTATTTT
>TRBJ2-1|TRBV5-1|many|NA
CASSFGAGAGNEQFF
TGCGCCAGCAGCTTCGGAGCAGGGGCGGGTAATGAGCAGTTCTTC
>TRBJ2-1|TRBV5-5|many|NA
CASSLGSSYNEQFF
TGTGCCAGCAGCTTGGGTAGCTCCTACAATGAGCAGTTCTTC
>TRBJ2-7|TRBV27|once|NA
CASSLRGTNYERYF
TGTGCCAGCAGTTTAAGGGGTACTAACTACGAGCGGTACTTC
>TRBJ2-2|TRBV4-1|many|NA
CASSLQGGDTGELFF
TGCGCCAGCAGCCTTCAGGGAGGCGACACCGGGGAGCTGTTTTTT
>TRBJ2-5|TRBV5-1|many|NA
CASSSLGTDQETQYF
TGCGCCAGCAGCTCATTGGGAACAGACCAAGAGACCCAGTACTTC
>TRBJ2-7|TRBV5-1|many|NA
CASSKLGLYEQYF
TGCGCCAGCAGTAAACTAGGGTTATACGAGCAGTACTTC
>TRBJ2-7|TRBV11-2|NA|TRBD2
CSSSLTYGRGSEQYF
TGTTCCAGCAGCTTAACCTACGGGAGGGGTTCCGAGCAGTACTTC
>TRBJ1-1|TRBV5-1|NA|TRBD1
CASSLVGTVNTEAFF
TGCGCCAGCAGCTTGGTCGGGACAGTGAACACTGAAGCTTTCTTT
>TRBJ1-1|TRBV20-1|many|NA
CSARDPVGNTEAFF
TGCAGTGCTAGAGATCCTGTGGGGAACACTGAAGCTTTCTTT
>TRBJ2-7|TRBV10-3|many|NA
CAISEQLHGEQYF
TGTGCCATCAGTGAGCAACTACATGGCGAGCAGTACTTC
>TRBJ1-6|TRBV6-2/TRBV6-3|few|NA
CATYPFLDRPDSPLHF
TGTGCCACATATCCGTTCCTCGACAGACCAGATTCACCCCTCCACTTT
>TRBJ2-5|TRBV27|many|NA
CASRRSGETQYF
TGTGCCAGCAGACGAAGTGGGGAGACCCAGTACTTC
>TRBJ1-1|TRBV7-2|NA|TRBD1
CASSRTGETEAFF
TGTGCCAGCAGTCGGACAGGGGAGACTGAAGCTTTCTTT
>TRBJ2-1|TRBV3-1|once|TRBD2
CASSPGLGNEQFF
TGTGCCAGCAGCCCGGGACTAGGCAATGAGCAGTTCTTC
>TRBJ2-7|TRBV20-1|many|NA
CSAISPGELAYEQYF
TGCAGTGCTATCTCGCCCGGGGAACTGGCCTACGAGCAGTACTTC
>TRBJ1-1|TRBV6-1|NA|NA
CATKPHAGQALNTEAFF
TGTGCCACAAAACCCCATGCGGGACAAGCTTTGAACACTGAAGCTTTCTTT
>TRBJ1-1|TRBV6-1|many|NA
CASSGTANTEAFF
TGTGCCAGCAGTGGGACGGCGAACACTGAAGCTTTCTTT
>TRBJ2-7|TRBV11-2|many|NA
CASSLDPTGGSYEQYF
TGTGCCAGCAGCTTAGATCCCACTGGCGGGTCCTACGAGCAGTACTTC
>TRBJ2-1|TRBV30|many|TRBD1
CAWGQAQNNEQFF
TGTGCCTGGGGACAGGCTCAGAACAATGAGCAGTTCTTC
>TRBJ2-7|TRBV6-4|many|TRBD1
CASSPDRGGGEQYF
TGTGCCAGCAGTCCCGACAGGGGGGGTGGCGAGCAGTACTTC
>TRBJ2-7|TRBV7-2|many|NA
CASSRLVSSYEQYF
TGTGCCAGCAGTCGACTGGTAAGCTCCTACGAGCAGTACTTC
>TRBJ2-7|TRBV12-3/TRBV12-4|NA|TRBD2
CASSLSGTPYEQYF
TGTGCCAGCAGCTTAAGCGGGACCCCCTACGAGCAGTACTTC
>TRBJ1-5|TRBV30|many|TRBD1
CAWIGQVEGNQPQHF
TGTGCCTGGATAGGACAGGTTGAAGGCAATCAGCCCCAGCATTTT
>TRBJ1-1|TRBV20-1|many|NA
CSASVSANTEAFF
TGCAGTGCTAGCGTGTCGGCTAACACTGAAGCTTTCTTT
>TRBJ1-1|TRBV6-5|NA|NA
CASSYSGTGNEAFF
TGTGCCAGCAGTTACTCCGGAACCGGGAATGAAGCTTTCTTT
>TRBJ2-7|TRBV6-1|once|NA
CASNGNSYEQYF
TGTGCCAGCAATGGCAACTCCTACGAGCAGTACTTC
>TRBJ2-7|TRBV10-3|NA|TRBD2
CAISLIRAGVEDTQYF
TGTGCCATCAGTCTCATAAGGGCGGGAGTAGAAGATACGCAGTACTTC
>TRBJ1-2|TRBV7-7|NA|NA
CASSLVPRLDDLGCIQTF
TGTGCTAGCAGCTTAGTCCCAAGACTGGACGATTTAGGGTGTATCCAAACCTTC
>TRBJ2-3|TRBV7-9|many|NA
CASSLGPDVF
TGTGCCAGCAGCTTAGGCCCCGATGTCTTT
>TRBJ2-4|TRBV6-1|many|TRBD1
CASSQPRTGDRKNIQYF
TGTGCCAGCAGCCAACCCCGGACAGGGGACCGAAAAAACATTCAGTACTTC
>TRBJ2-1|TRBV6-2/TRBV6-3|NA|NA
CASSAPADYNEQFF
TGTGCCAGCAGTGCCCCGGCAGACTACAATGAGCAGTTCTTC
>TRBJ1-1|TRBV29-1|NA|NA
CSVERGMNTEAFF
TGCAGCGTTGAACGGGGTATGAACACTGAAGCTTTCTTT
>TRBJ2-5|TRBV6-2/TRBV6-3|many|TRBD1
CASSYGSGTGRQTQYF
TGTGCCAGCAGTTACGGTTCCGGGACAGGGAGGCAGACCCAGTACTTC
>TRBJ2-5|TRBV5-6|NA|NA
CASSFTPSTGWKETQYF
TGTGCCAGCAGCTTCACCCCTTCGACAGGTTGGAAAGAGACCCAGTACTTC
>TRBJ2-2|TRBV24-1|once|NA
CATSDFSNTGELSF
TGTGCCACCAGTGATTTCTCCAACACCGGGGAGCTGTCTTTT
>TRBJ2-5|TRBV7-2|many|NA
CASSSGRQLGAQYF
TGTGCCAGCAGCTCGGGCCGCCAACTAGGTGCCCAGTACTTC
>TRBJ1-3|TRBV7-2|many|TRBD1
CASSRGTGRNTIYF
TGTGCCAGCAGCCGAGGGACAGGGAGGAACACCATATATTTT
>TRBJ2-1|TRBV27|once|NA
CASSLQLGNEQFF
TGTGCCAGCAGTCTCCAGCTCGGTAATGAGCAGTTCTTC
>TRBJ2-5|TRBV6-1|many|TRBD2
CASSSSGRETQYF
TGTGCCAGCAGCTCTAGCGGGCGAGAGACCCAGTACTTC
>TRBJ2-3|TRBV5-1|many|NA
CASSAGTRSTDTQYF
TGCGCCAGCAGTGCCGGGACAAGGAGCACAGATACGCAGTATTTT
>TRBJ2-7|TRBV28|NA|TRBD2
CASKPTSGYEQYF
TGTGCCAGCAAACCGACTAGCGGATACGAGCAGTACTTC
>TRBJ1-4|TRBV6-5|many|TRBD1
CASSSGQNEKLFF
TGTGCCAGCAGTTCGGGACAGAATGAAAAACTGTTTTTT
>TRBJ2-7|TRBV27|many|NA
CASPFKVKVFASYEQYF
TGTGCCAGCCCTTTCAAAGTTAAGGTATTCGCCTCCTACGAGCAGTACTTC
>TRBJ2-1|TRBV11-3|medium-sized|NA
CASSLGPREQFF
TGTGCCAGCAGCTTGGGTCCACGGGAGCAGTTCTTC
>TRBJ1-3|TRBV9|many|NA
CASSSPPGNTIYF
TGTGCCAGCAGCTCCCCTCCTGGAAACACCATATATTTT
>TRBJ2-7|TRBV5-4|NA|NA
CASSLEGQGDEQYF
TGTGCCAGCAGCTTGGAAGGACAAGGGGACGAGCAGTACTTC
>TRBJ1-1|TRBV6-1|NA|NA
CASRSRHGGNTESFF
TGTGCCAGCAGAAGCCGACATGGGGGGAACACTGAATCTTTCTTT
>TRBJ2-7|TRBV18|many|NA
CASSITQGKTYEQYF
TGTGCCAGCTCAATCACTCAAGGGAAGACCTACGAGCAGTACTTC
>TRBJ2-7|TRBV28|many|NA
CASSLYGIGPYSYEQYF
TGTGCCAGCAGTTTATATGGCATCGGTCCATATTCCTACGAGCAGTACTTC
>TRBJ1-6|TRBV27|NA|TRBD1
CASSPGTGVSPLHF
TGTGCCAGCAGTCCCGGGACAGGGGTTTCACCCCTCCACTTT
>TRBJ2-7|TRBV6-2/TRBV6-3|NA|NA
CASSSGKEGKHPYEQYF
TGTGCCAGCAGCTCAGGGAAAGAGGGTAAACATCCCTACGAGCAGTACTTC
>TRBJ2-7|TRBV3-1|once|TRBD2
CASSVRTSGRSEQYF
TGTGCCAGCAGCGTCCGGACTAGCGGGAGATCCGAGCAGTACTTC
>TRBJ2-7|TRBV7-2|NA|NA
CASSHYVGAYERYF
TGTGCCAGCAGCCATTACGTTGGGGCCTACGAGCGGTACTTC
>TRBJ2-7|TRBV7-8|medium-sized|TRBD1
CASSAQTGQGLYEQYF
TGTGCCAGCAGCGCACAAACGGGACAGGGGCTCTACGAGCAGTACTTC